The T cell receptor (beta chain) described here comes from a study of blood T cell repertoires in COVID-19 (dated by TCRdb to 2018 to 2020). For context, the study as a whole: Samples covering the acute and convalescent phases of COVID-19 were provided by collaborators in the United States, Italy and Spain. The prospective study material was composed of cDNA or gDNA derived from T cells, B-cell-depleted T cells, or PBMCs. Deeply sampled blood TCRbeta repertoires from subjects exposed to, actively infected with, or recovered from COVID-19 were included in the dataset. The repertoires were made available in a free public database intended to serve as a resource for research on the immune response to SARS-CoV-2. The samples were drawn from two sources: the first 160 participants of the ongoing ImmuneRACE study, and over 950 subjects contributed by 6 global collaborators. A de-identified subject ID, COVID-19 status, age in years and sex were almost always included in the sample metadata. Where available, HLA class I and class II types were obtained from metadata supplied by the sample provider rather than from assay-based typing. The study at large found these results: Clinical and demographic metadata were provided uncurated, with the amount varying by source and participant.

Comment on this clone: Its antigen remains undetermined. The sample holds no much larger clone one base away, and base qualities are not on file.

TCRbeta CDR3 regions were amplified from genomic DNA by means of the immunoSEQ Assay, a bias-controlled multiplex PCR. In the source study's methods: Nucleated cell counts per sample were estimated from amplification of reference gene primers within the assay. Sequence reads were collapsed and filtered to measure the absolute abundance of every unique TCRbeta CDR3 rearrangement. For each sample, productive Simpson clonality was calculated as the square root of Simpson's diversity index across productive rearrangements. TCRdb mirrors the immuneACCESS table, restricted to in-frame sequences. Some clones are absent from its copies; in checked studies, under half trace to an unresolved V gene, and the reason for the others is unknown. D and trimming come from the DNA, and the V and J calls and clone size come from that table. The sample profile shows more than 100,000 clones; 65% to 85% of them were found once. The ten biggest clones cover 4.5% of the sample.

Collaborating institutions collected whole blood in K2EDTA tubes following their own protocols. For TCRbeta analysis, collaborators shipped samples in one of three forms: frozen whole blood, isolated PBMCs, or DNA extracted from either of those sample types. The receptor's source is a woman between 65 and 79 years old with acute or convalescent COVID-19. Source material: peripheral blood.

The CDR3 is CAISRDTDEKLFF. The DNA sequence is given as TGTGCCATCAGCCGGGACACGGATGAAAAACTGTTTTTT. The rearranged chain carries TRBV10-3 and TRBJ1-4; TRBD1 is a weak D gene call, 6 bases matching. The CDR3 measures 13 amino acids from cysteine to phenylalanine. Of the read, only the CDR3 DNA is kept; its 39 bases are in frame from base 1. V lost 6 bases and J lost 6 bases; the stretch between them is 11 bases long. According to the germline V gene, CDR1 reads ENHRY and CDR2 reads SYGVKD.